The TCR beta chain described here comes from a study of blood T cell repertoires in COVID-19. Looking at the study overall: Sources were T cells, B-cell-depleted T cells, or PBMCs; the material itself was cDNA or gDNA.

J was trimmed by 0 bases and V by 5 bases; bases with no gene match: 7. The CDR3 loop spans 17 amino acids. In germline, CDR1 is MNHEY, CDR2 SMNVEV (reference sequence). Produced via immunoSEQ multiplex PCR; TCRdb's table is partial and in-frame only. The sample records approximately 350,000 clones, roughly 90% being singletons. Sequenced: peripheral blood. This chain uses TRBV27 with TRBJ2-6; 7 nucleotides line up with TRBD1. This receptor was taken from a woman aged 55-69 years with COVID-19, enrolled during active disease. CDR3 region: CASSNWGQNSGANVLTF. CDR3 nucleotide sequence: TGTGCCAGCAGTAATTGGGGACAGAACTCTGGGGCCAACGTCCTGACTTTC. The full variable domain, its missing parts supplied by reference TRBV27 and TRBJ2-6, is EAQVTQNPRYLITVTGKKLTVTCSQNMNHEYMSWYRQDPGLGLRQIYYSMNVEVTDKGDVPEGYKVSRKEKRNFPLILESPSPNQTSLYFCASSNWGQNSGANVLTFGAGSRLTVL.